The 12 T cell receptor beta chains reported below all come from one sample, sequenced in a study of lymphopenia after photon versus proton radiotherapy. Assay: immunoSEQ multiplex PCR; the TCRdb copy retains only in-frame clones and omits some. The data show 65,000 to 90,000 clones, with about 90% seen just once and about 2.2% held by the top ten. This sample comprised peripheral blood, obtained from a patient treated with photon-based radiotherapy. These TCRs come from a woman aged 40 to 55 with cholangiocarcinoma.

V usage is TRBV28 and J usage is TRBJ1-5, with TRBD1 matching over 11 bases. Losses at the gene ends were 6 bases for V and 3 bases for J; bases not matched to a gene: 4. This CDR3 is 15 amino acids long. Germline V CDR1 and CDR2: MDHEN, SYDVKM. For the CDR3, the DNA is TGTGCCAGCAGCACGGGACAGGGGGTCAATCAGCCCCAGCATTTT. It specifies CASSTGQGVNQPQHF.

The chain combines TRBV28 with TRBJ1-6, with 10 bases that match TRBD1. This CDR3 has 17 amino acids. J lost 11 bases, V lost 5 bases, and 15 bases had no gene match. The V gene's germline CDR1 is MDHEN and CDR2 SYDVKM. The CDR3 here is CASSTAATGGLVTPLHF. CDR3 sequence (DNA): TGTGCCAGCAGTACCGCCGCGACAGGGGGCTTAGTAACACCCCTCCACTTT.

The chain couples TRBV27 to TRBJ2-5; unclear D gene. Trimming pared 8 bases from V and 7 bases from J, leaving 11 bases between. The CDR3 has 11 amino acids. CDR1 is MNHEY, CDR2 SMNVEV, per germline (reference sequence). CDR3 coding DNA: TGTGCCAGCCGTCGCGGAGCGACCCAGTACTTC. Its translation is CASRRGATQYF.

J is TRBJ2-1 and V is TRBV7-6, with 9 positions matching TRBD2. This CDR3 spans 15 amino acids. V lost 5 bases to trimming and J lost 4 bases; unmatched junction nucleotides: 6. Germline CDR1 reads SGHVS; CDR2 reads FNYEAQ. Here the CDR3 DNA reads TGTGCCAGCAGCCCGCGGGGGGGAACATACAATGAGCAGTTCTTC. As protein: CASSPRGGTYNEQFF.

The chain is built from TRBV27 and TRBJ2-7, with TRBD1 matching over 9 bases. The CDR3 contains 16 residues. The ends lost 4 bases at V and 4 bases at J; junction bases unmatched: 11. Germline CDR1 MNHEY, CDR2 SMNVEV (reference sequence). The CDR3 sequence is CASSSPGTGIGYEQYF. The DNA of the CDR3 is TGTGCCAGCAGTTCCCCGGGGACAGGGATAGGGTACGAGCAGTACTTC.

This clone was recorded only once. The genes are TRBV6-5 and TRBJ2-3, with TRBD2 identical over 9 bases. The CDR3 extends over 16 amino acids. In germline, CDR1 is MNHEY, CDR2 SVGAGI. V lost 0 bases, J lost 4 bases, and 5 bases stayed unmatched. Written as DNA, the CDR3 is TGTGCCAGCAGTTACTCTAGCGGGAGTCCGGCAGATACGCAGTATTTT. Translating it yields CASSYSSGSPADTQYF.

The chain combines TRBV14 with TRBJ2-2, with D tentatively TRBD1 (5 bases). This CDR3 region has 15 residues. The germline V gene encodes CDR1 SGHDN and CDR2 FVKESK. The V end lost 0 bases, the J end lost 6 bases, and 11 bases lay between the germline ends. CDR3 nucleotide sequence: TGTGCCAGCAGCCAAGATAGTCCCAGGGCCGGGGAGCTGTTTTTT. Amino acids: CASSQDSPRAGELFF.

This chain uses TRBV7-9 with TRBJ1-2; the D is unclear. The CDR3 loop spans 11 amino acids. The V gene's germline CDR1 is SEHNR and CDR2 FQNEAQ (reference sequence). V was clipped by 10 bases and J by 8 bases, with 14 bases between them. CDR3 loop: CATERPGGYTF. Here the CDR3 DNA reads TGTGCCACTGAACGGCCGGGCGGCTACACCTTC.

This chain connects TRBV4-2 to TRBJ2-6, with D hard to call. CDR3 length: 15 amino acids. Germline CDR1 and CDR2: LGHNA and YNFKEQ. Trimming stripped 3 bases from V and 0 bases from J, with 6 bases between. The CDR3 nucleotides read TGTGCCAGCAGCCAGGGTGGCTCTGGGGCCAACGTCCTGACTTTC. It is translated as CASSQGGSGANVLTF.

The chain couples TRBV27 to TRBJ1-4; TRBD1 matches at 8 bases. This CDR3 contains 14 residues. Per germline, CDR1 MNHEY and CDR2 SMNVEV (reference sequence). V lost 7 bases and J lost 8; bases outside the gene matches: 9. CDR3 protein: CASKGDRGREKLFF. DNA for the CDR3: TGTGCCAGCAAGGGAGACAGGGGTAGGGAAAAACTGTTTTTT.

The chain combines TRBV4-1 with TRBJ2-7, with 10 bases lining up with TRBD1. Unmatched junction bases numbered 4, after V lost 3 bases and J lost 2 bases. The CDR3 length is 15 residues. Germline V gives CDR1 MGHRA, CDR2 YSYEKL. For the CDR3, the DNA is TGCGCCAGCAGCCACCGACAGGGGGCCCCCTACGAGCAGTACTTC. It is translated as CASSHRQGAPYEQYF.

The V call is TRBV5-1, the J call TRBJ1-1, with D uncertain. Trimming removed 1 base at V and 1 base at J, with 8 bases between. The CDR3 has 14 amino acids. Germline V gene data show CDR1 as SGHRS and CDR2 as YFSETQ. For the CDR3, the DNA is TGCGCCAGCAGCTTGTTTGGGGAGAACACTGAAGCTTTCTTT. Translating gives CASSLFGENTEAFF.